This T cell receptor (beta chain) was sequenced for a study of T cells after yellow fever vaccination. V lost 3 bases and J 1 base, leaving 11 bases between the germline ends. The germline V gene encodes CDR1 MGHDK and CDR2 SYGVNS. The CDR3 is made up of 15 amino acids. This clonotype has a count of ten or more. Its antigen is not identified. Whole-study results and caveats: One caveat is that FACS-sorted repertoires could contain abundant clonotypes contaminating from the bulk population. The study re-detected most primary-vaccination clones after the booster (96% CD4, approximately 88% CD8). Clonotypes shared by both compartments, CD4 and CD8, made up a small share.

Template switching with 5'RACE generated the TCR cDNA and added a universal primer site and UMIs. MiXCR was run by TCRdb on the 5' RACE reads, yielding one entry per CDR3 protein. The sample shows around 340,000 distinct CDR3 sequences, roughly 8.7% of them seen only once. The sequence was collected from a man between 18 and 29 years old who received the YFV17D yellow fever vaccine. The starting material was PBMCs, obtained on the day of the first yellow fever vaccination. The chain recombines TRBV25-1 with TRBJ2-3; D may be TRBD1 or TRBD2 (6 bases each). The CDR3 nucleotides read TGTGCCAGCAGTGACCGGGGGCTAGGCACAGATACGCAGTATTTT. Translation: CASSDRGLGTDTQYF.